This T cell receptor (beta chain) originates from a study of T cell responses to AZD1222 COVID-19 vaccine. The study, taken as a whole, reports: Baseline antibody screening turned up just a handful of seropositive AZD1222 recipients. Nearly half of spike-specific TCRs reportedly target unmutated variant regions.

This clone was picked up a small number of times. Its specificity is unknown. Second doses were pooled across both intervals (about 4 or about 12 weeks). Germline CDR1 SNHLY, CDR2 FYNNEI. This CDR3 is built from 15 residues. With 2 bases removed from V and 0 bases from J, the gap between germline ends came to 9 bases. Measured with immunoSEQ multiplex PCR; TCRdb has only the in-frame clones, and not every one. The sample carries some 160,000 clones, more than 75% recorded once. The source is an adult who received the AZD1222 COVID-19 vaccine. The chain joins TRBV2 to TRBJ2-3; D unresolved. The starting material was peripheral blood, obtained 28 days after the second AZD1222 dose. The CDR3 here is CASSEREVSTDTQYF. The CDR3 DNA reads TGTGCCAGCAGTGAAAGGGAAGTTAGCACAGATACGCAGTATTTT.